These 10 T cell receptor beta chains originate from one sample sequenced in a study of Ad26.COV2.S vaccination and SARS-CoV-2 variants. Assay used: immunoSEQ multiplex PCR; TCRdb lists only in-frame clones, some missing. Here the sample spans about 480,000 clones, about 83% being singletons. The treatment was: over 15 received Ad26.COV2.S at low or high dose, single or two shots; about five received placebo; per-sample allocation not given. Following the first vaccine or placebo injection, samples were taken on day 63. This specimen consisted of peripheral blood, obtained in a trial of Ad26.COV2.S vaccine versus placebo. These receptors were taken from a person between 18 and 65 years old who received the Ad26.COV2.S COVID-19 vaccine or a placebo.

The V call is TRBV12-3 or TRBV12-4, the J call TRBJ2-7; D perhaps matches TRBD1 (6 bases). The CDR3 runs 13 residues. The V end was cut by 6 bases, the J end by 3 bases, with 12 bases between. CDR3 sequence reads: CASSIQGIYEQYF. Here the CDR3 DNA reads TGTGCCAGCAGCATCCAGGGGATCTACGAGCAGTACTTC.

The chain joins TRBV7-2 to TRBJ2-2; D uncertain. CDR3 size: 13 residues. Germline V gene sequence: CDR1 SGHTA, CDR2 FQGNSA. With 1 base removed from V and 11 bases from J, the gap between germline ends came to 11 bases. The CDR3 DNA reads TGTGCCAGCAGCTTAGGTCGACGGCGAGAGCTGTTTTTT. Its protein product is CASSLGRRRELFF.

The CDR3 nucleotides read TGTGCCTGGAGTGTAGGGTGGGGCGGCGAGCAGTACTTC. As protein: CAWSVGWGGEQYF. The genes are TRBV30 and TRBJ2-7, with D possibly TRBD1 on 5 matching bases. Trimming cost V 0 bases and J 6 bases, with 12 bases left between them. There are 13 residues in the CDR3. Per the germline V gene, CDR1 is GTSNPN and CDR2 is SVGIG (reference sequence).

The J gene is TRBJ2-4, the V gene TRBV12-5; TRBD1 matches 7 bases. This CDR3 has 16 residues. After removal of 6 bases from V and 5 bases from J, the junction contained 13 bases not matched to a gene. The germline V gene encodes CDR1 LGHNT and CDR2 FRNRAP. The CDR3 DNA reads as TGTGCTAGTGGCAGCGACAGGGCGACGTGGGAAAACATTCAGTACTTC. Protein sequence: CASGSDRATWENIQYF.

The chain combines TRBV30 with TRBJ2-7; tentatively, D is TRBD2 (5 bases). This CDR3 region has 15 residues. Germline lookup yields CDR1 GTSNPN and CDR2 SVGIG (reference sequence). Trimming took off 3 bases at V and 7 bases at J, with 22 bases between the two ends. CDR3 sequence reads: CAWRSYGLYPGEQYF. The CDR3 DNA is TGTGCCTGGAGGTCGTACGGGTTGTATCCGGGGGAGCAGTACTTC.

This sequence joins TRBV28 and TRBJ1-5; D not resolved. The CDR3 has 10 residues. Germline CDR1 MDHEN, CDR2 SYDVKM. Trimming pared 4 bases from V and 13 bases from J, leaving 8 bases between. In DNA, the CDR3 is TGTGCCAGCAGTTCTGGGATACAGCATTTT. This sequence encodes CASSSGIQHF.

The rearrangement links TRBV27 to TRBJ1-1; D gene uncertain. The CDR3 is made up of 13 amino acids. V lost 6 bases to trimming and J lost 6 bases, with 14 bases between them. Germline-derived CDR1 and CDR2 are MNHEY and SMNVEV (reference sequence). The CDR3 reads CASSQNGIAEAFF. CDR3 DNA: TGTGCCAGCAGCCAAAACGGGATTGCTGAAGCTTTCTTT.

Only a few counts were recorded for this clone. V usage is TRBV4-2 and J usage is TRBJ2-7; D not certain. The germline V gene encodes CDR1 LGHNA and CDR2 YNFKEQ. The CDR3 contains 13 residues. Trimming removed 1 base at V and 2 bases at J, with 6 bases between. The CDR3 loop reads CASSQVLAYEQYF. The CDR3 nucleotides read TGTGCCAGCAGCCAAGTGCTAGCCTACGAGCAGTACTTC.

Concerning this clone itself: The same CDR3 can be traced to other DNA sequences in this sample. This chain joins TRBV30 and TRBJ2-5, with D hard to call. The germline V and J ends were trimmed by 0 bases and 2 bases, with 10 bases remaining between them. The CDR3 runs 14 residues. The germline V gene encodes CDR1 GTSNPN and CDR2 SVGIG (reference sequence). CDR3 sequence: CAWSVGGQQETQYF. The CDR3 coding sequence is TGTGCCTGGAGTGTGGGTGGGCAGCAAGAGACCCAGTACTTC.

This sequence joins TRBV9 and TRBJ2-2; D is unclear. V was shortened by 0 bases and J by 0 bases, with 9 bases between the two germline ends. From germline, CDR1 is SGDLS and CDR2 YYNGEE. The CDR3 is 16 residues long. CDR3 sequence reads: CASSVGLRSNTGELFF. The CDR3 DNA sequence: TGTGCCAGCAGCGTAGGTTTGCGGTCGAACACCGGGGAGCTGTTTTTT.